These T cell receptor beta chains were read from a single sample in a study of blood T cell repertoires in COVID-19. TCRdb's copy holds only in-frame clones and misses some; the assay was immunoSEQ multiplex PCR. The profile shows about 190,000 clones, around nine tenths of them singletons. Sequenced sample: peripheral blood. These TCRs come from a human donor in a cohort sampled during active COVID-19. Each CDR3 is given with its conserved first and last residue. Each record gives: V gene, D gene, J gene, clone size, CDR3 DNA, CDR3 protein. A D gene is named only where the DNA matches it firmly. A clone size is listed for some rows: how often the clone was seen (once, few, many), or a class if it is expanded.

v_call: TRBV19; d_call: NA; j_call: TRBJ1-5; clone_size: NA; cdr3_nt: TGTGCCAGTAGTCCCCGGGACAACAATCAGCCCCAGCATTTT; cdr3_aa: CASSPRDNNQPQHF
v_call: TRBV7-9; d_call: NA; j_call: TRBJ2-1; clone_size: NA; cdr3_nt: TGTGCCAGCAGCCCGTCAACGAGTTACAATGAGCAGTTCTTC; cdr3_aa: CASSPSTSYNEQFF
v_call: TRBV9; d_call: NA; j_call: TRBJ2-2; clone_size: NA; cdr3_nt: TGTGCCAGCAGCGTAGCCACCGGGGGTGACACCGGGGAGCTGTTTTTT; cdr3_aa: CASSVATGGDTGELFF
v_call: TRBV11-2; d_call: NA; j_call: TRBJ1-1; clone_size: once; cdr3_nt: TGTGCCAGCAGCATCCGACAGAGGAACACTGAAGCTTTCTTT; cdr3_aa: CASSIRQRNTEAFF
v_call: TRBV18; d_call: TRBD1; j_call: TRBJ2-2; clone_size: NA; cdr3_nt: TGTGCCAGCTCATCTTTAACTGACAGGGCCGGGGAGCTGTTTTTT; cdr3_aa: CASSSLTDRAGELFF
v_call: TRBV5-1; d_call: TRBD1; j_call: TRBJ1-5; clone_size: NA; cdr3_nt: TGCGCCAGCAGCTCGGGACAGGGAACCCAGCCCCAGCATTTT; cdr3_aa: CASSSGQGTQPQHF
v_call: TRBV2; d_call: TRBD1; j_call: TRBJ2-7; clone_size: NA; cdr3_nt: TGTGCCAGCAGTGCTCTCGGCGGGACAGGGGTTGGCGAGCAGTACTTC; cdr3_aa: CASSALGGTGVGEQYF
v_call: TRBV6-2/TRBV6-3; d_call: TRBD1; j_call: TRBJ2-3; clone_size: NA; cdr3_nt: TGTGCCAGCAGTTACTCGGGACAGGTCCCAGATACGCAGTATTTT; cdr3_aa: CASSYSGQVPDTQYF
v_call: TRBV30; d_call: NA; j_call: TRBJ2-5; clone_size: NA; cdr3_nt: TGTGCCTGGACAGTAGCACAGGGCCAAGAGACCCAGTACTTC; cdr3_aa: CAWTVAQGQETQYF
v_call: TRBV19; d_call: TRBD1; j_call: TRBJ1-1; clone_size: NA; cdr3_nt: TGTGCCAGTAGGTATCCAGAGACAGGGAAAGCTTTCTTT; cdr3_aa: CASRYPETGKAFF
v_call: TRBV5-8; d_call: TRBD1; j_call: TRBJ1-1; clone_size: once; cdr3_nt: TGTGCCAGCAGCTCGCCGATCTACAGGGGTGGCACTGAAGCTTTCTTT; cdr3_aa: CASSSPIYRGGTEAFF
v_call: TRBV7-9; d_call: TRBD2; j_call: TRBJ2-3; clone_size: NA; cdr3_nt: TGTGCCAGCAGCGTACTAGCGGGATCAGCGGCGAATACGCAGTATTTT; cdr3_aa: CASSVLAGSAANTQYF
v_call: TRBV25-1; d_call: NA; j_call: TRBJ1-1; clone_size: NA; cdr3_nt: TGTGCCAGCAGTGAAGTCGGAGGCGCTGAAGCTTTCTTT; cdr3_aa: CASSEVGGAEAFF
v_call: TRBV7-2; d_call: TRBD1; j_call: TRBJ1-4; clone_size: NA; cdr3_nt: TGTGCCAGCAGCTTAATAGGTACAGGGGTTAATGAAAAACTGTTTTTT; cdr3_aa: CASSLIGTGVNEKLFF
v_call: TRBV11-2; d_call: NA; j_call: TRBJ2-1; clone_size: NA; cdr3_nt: TGTGCCAGCAGCTTAAGCAGACAGTACAATGAGCAGTTCTTC; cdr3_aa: CASSLSRQYNEQFF
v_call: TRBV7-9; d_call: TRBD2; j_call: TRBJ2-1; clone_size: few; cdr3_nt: TGTGCCAGCAGCCGGGGACTAGCGGATTACAATGAGCAGTTCTTC; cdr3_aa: CASSRGLADYNEQFF
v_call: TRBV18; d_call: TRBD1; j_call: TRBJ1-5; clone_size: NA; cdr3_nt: TGTGCCAGCTCGGGACAGGGGAACGATCAGCCCCAGCATTTT; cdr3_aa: CASSGQGNDQPQHF
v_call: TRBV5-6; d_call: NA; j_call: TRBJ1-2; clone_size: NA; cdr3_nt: TGTGCCAGCAGCCCGGACAAGACCTATGGCTACACCTTC; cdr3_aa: CASSPDKTYGYTF
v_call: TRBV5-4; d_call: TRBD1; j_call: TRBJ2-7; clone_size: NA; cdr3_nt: TGTGCCAGCAGCTTGGCCGGGACAGACTACGAGCAGTACTTC; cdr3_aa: CASSLAGTDYEQYF
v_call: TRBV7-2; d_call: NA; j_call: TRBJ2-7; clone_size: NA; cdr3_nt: TGTGCCAGCAGCCCCCGGGGGGCGGGCCCCTACGAGCAGTACTTC; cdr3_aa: CASSPRGAGPYEQYF
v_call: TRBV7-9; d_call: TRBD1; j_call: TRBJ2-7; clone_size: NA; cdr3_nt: TGTGCCAGCAGTTCCCCGGGACAGGGACGCGAGCAGTACTTC; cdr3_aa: CASSSPGQGREQYF
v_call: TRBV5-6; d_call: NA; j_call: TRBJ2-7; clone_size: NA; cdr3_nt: TGTGCCAGCAGCTTGGGAGGGGCGGGGTACGAGCAGTACTTC; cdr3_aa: CASSLGGAGYEQYF
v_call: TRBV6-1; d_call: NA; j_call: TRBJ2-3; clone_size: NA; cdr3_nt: TGTGCCAGCAGTGAATATGACAGTACAGATACGCAGTATTTT; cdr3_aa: CASSEYDSTDTQYF
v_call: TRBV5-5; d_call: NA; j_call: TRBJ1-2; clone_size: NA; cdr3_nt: TGTGCCAGCAGCTTGGACATCCCGTATGGCTACACCTTC; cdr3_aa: CASSLDIPYGYTF
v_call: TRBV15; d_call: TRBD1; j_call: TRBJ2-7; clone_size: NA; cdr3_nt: TGTGCCACCGCAGCGGGTCGACAGGGGGCTTACGAGCAGTACTTC; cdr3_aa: CATAAGRQGAYEQYF
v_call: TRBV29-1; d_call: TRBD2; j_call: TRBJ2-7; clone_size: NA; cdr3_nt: TGCAGCGTTGAAGTCCGGACTAGCGGGAGTATGCAACCGGGCGAGCAGTACTTC; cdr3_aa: CSVEVRTSGSMQPGEQYF
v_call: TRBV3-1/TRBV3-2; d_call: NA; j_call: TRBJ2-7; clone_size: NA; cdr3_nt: TGTGCCAGCATCCACAGAGGGGAGCAGTACTTC; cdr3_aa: CASIHRGEQYF
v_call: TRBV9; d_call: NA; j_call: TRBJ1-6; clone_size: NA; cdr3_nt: TGTGCCAGCAGCATGGACAGCTATACAAATTCACCCCTCCACTTT; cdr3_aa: CASSMDSYTNSPLHF
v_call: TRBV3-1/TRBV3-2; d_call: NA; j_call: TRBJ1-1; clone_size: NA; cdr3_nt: TGTGCCAGCAGTTGGGGGCAGTCAGAAGCTTTCTTT; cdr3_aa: CASSWGQSEAFF
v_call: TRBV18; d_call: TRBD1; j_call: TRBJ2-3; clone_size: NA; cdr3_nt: TGTGCCAGCTCACTCGGGACAGCCGAAAAGCTCTACACAGATACGCAGTATTTT; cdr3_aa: CASSLGTAEKLYTDTQYF
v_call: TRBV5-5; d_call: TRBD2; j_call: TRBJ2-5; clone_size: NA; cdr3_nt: TGTGCCAGCAGCTTCCCGGGACTAGCGGGGACCCAGTACTTC; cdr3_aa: CASSFPGLAGTQYF
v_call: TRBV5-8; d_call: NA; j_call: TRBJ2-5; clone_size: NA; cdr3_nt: TGTGCCAGCAGCTTGGTGTGGGGAGGAGAGACCCAGTACTTC; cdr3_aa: CASSLVWGGETQYF
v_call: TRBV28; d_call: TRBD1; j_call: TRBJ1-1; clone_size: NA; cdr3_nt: TGTGCCAGCAGTTCCCGCACAGGGGGGAGCACTGAAGCTTTCTTT; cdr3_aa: CASSSRTGGSTEAFF
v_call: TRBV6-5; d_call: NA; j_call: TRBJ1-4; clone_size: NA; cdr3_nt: TGTGCCAGCAGTTACAGGCCCCAGGGCAATAATGAAAAACTGTTTTTT; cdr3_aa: CASSYRPQGNNEKLFF
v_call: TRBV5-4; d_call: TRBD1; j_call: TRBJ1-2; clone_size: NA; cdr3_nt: TGTGCCAGCAGCTTGAAGCCAGGGGGCAACTATGGCTACACCTTC; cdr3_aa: CASSLKPGGNYGYTF